This record looks at one T cell receptor beta chain sequence and its context. Its antigen is currently unknown. The sample belongs to a study of CD8 T cells in Susac syndrome. Turning to the study itself: Patients with Susac syndrome were therapy-naive, taking corticosteroids, with some also receiving intravenous immunoglobulin, or taking intravenous immunoglobulin alone at the time their blood was drawn.

Whole-study results and caveats: Only a relatively small number of individuals were included in the TCR sequencing and HLA analysis.

RNA in amounts of roughly 0.45 to 1 ug was reverse transcribed with random hexamers. Across 54 Vbeta and 13 Jbeta, TCR beta CDR3 was amplified with immunoSEQ multiplex PCR. TCRdb reanalysed the immunoSEQ multiplex PCR reads using MiXCR and keeps one entry per CDR3 protein. There are about 160,000 distinct CDR3 sequences in the sample; about 96% occur only once, and around 0.12% lies in the top ten. The germline CDR1 and CDR2 sequences are LNHNV and YYDKDF (reference sequence). The CDR3 spans 12 residues. V lost 0 bases and J 3 bases, leaving 3 bases between the germline ends. The genes are TRBV15 and TRBJ2-7; D is unresolved. The TCR originated in a human donor with Susac syndrome. The sample comprised CD4+ T cells from PBMCs. The CDR3 loop reads CATSRDGYEQYF. As DNA, the CDR3 is TGTGCCACCAGCAGAGATGGCTACGAGCAGTACTTC.